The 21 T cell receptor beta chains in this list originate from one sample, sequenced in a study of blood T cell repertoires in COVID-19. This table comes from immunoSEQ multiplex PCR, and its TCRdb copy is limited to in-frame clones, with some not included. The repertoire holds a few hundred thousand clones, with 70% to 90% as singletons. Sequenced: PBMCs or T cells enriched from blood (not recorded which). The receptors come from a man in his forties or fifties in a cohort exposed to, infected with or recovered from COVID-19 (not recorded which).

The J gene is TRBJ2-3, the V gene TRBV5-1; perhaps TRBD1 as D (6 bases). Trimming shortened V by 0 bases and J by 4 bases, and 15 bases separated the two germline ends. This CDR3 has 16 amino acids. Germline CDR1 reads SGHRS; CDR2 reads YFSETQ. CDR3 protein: CASSLAPGVGADTQYF. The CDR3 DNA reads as TGCGCCAGCAGCTTGGCCCCAGGGGTCGGCGCAGATACGCAGTATTTT.

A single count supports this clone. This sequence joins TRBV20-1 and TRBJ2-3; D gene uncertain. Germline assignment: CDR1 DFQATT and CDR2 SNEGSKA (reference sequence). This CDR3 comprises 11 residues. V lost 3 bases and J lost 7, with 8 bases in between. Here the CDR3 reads CSASALNTQYF. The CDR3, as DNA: TGCAGTGCTAGTGCCCTAAATACGCAGTATTTT.

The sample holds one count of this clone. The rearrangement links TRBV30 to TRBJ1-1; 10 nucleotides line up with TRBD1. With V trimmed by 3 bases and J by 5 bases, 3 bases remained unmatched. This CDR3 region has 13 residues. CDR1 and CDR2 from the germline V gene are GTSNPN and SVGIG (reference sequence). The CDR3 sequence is CAWRWTGGTEAFF. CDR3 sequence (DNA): TGTGCCTGGAGATGGACAGGGGGTACTGAAGCTTTCTTT.

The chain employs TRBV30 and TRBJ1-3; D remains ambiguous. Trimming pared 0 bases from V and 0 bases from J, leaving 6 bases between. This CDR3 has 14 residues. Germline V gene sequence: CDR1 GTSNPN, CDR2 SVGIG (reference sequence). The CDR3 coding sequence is TGTGCCTGGAGTGTTAATTTCTCTGGAAACACCATATATTTT. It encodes CAWSVNFSGNTIYF.

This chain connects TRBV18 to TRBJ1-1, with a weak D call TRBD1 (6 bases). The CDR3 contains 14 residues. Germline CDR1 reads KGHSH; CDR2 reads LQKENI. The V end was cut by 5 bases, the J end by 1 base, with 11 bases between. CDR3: CASSAGQSNTEAFF. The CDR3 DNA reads TGTGCCAGCTCAGCCGGACAGTCGAACACTGAAGCTTTCTTT.

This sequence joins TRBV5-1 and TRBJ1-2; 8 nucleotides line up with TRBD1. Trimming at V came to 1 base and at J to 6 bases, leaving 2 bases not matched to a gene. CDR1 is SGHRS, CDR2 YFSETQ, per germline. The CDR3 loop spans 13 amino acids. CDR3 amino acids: CASSLTGGDGYTF. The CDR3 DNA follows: TGCGCCAGCAGCTTGACAGGGGGTGATGGCTACACCTTC.

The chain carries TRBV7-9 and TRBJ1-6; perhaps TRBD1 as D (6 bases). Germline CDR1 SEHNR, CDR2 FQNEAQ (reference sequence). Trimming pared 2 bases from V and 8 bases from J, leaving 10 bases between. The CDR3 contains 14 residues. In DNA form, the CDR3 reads TGTGCCAGCAGCTTAAGAGAGGGGGATTCACCCCTCCACTTT. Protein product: CASSLREGDSPLHF.

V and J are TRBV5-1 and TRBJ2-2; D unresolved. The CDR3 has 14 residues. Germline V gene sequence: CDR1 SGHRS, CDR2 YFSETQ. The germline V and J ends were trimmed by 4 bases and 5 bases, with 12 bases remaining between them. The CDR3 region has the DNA TGCGCCAGCAGCGATCCCGCTCGGACCGGGGAGCTGTTTTTT. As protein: CASSDPARTGELFF.

The CDR3 sequence is CANRRSSITDTQYF. CDR3 nucleotide sequence: TGTGCCAACCGGCGGAGCTCTATCACAGATACGCAGTATTTT. The chain uses TRBV7-2 and TRBJ2-3; unclear D gene. Germline V CDR1 and CDR2: SGHTA, FQGNSA. Trimming shortened V by 10 bases and J by 2 bases, and 16 bases separated the two germline ends. The CDR3 is 14 residues long.

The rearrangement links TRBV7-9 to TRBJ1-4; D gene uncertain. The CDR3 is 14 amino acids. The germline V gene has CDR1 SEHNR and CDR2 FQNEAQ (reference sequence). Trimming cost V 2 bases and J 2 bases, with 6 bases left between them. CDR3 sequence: CASSLTSTNEKLFF. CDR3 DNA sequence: TGTGCCAGCAGCTTAACCAGTACTAATGAAAAACTGTTTTTT.

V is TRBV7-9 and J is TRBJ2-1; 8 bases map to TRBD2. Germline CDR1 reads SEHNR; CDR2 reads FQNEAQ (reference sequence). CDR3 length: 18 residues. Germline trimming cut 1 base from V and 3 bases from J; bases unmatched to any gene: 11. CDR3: CASSLGASGSTYYNEQFF. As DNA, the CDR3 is TGTGCCAGCAGCTTAGGGGCTAGCGGGTCCACCTACTACAATGAGCAGTTCTTC.

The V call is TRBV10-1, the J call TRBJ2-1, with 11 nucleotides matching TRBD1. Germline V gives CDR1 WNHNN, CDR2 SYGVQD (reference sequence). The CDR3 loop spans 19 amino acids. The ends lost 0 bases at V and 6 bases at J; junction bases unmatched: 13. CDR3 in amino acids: CASSESGTGGLANRNEQFF. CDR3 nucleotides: TGCGCCAGCAGTGAGTCCGGGACAGGGGGACTAGCAAACCGCAATGAGCAGTTCTTC.

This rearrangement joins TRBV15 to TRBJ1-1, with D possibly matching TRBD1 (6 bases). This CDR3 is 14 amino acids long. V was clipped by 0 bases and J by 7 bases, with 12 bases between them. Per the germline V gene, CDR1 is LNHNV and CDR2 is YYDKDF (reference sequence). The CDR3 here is CATSRDQGHLEAFF. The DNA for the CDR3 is TGTGCCACCAGCAGAGATCAGGGACACCTTGAAGCTTTCTTT.

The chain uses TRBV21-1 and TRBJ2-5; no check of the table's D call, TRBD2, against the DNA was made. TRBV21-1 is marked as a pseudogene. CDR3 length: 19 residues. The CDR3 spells CASSGVTSGRRGVQETQYF. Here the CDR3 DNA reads TGTGCCAGCAGCGGGGTGACTAGCGGGAGGAGGGGGGTCCAAGAGACCCAGTACTTC.

This CDR3 reads CASRSSGLGNEKLFF. The CDR3 region has the DNA TGTGCCAGCAGAAGTTCAGGGTTGGGAAATGAAAAACTGTTTTTT. The chain uses TRBV5-6 and TRBJ1-4; D might be TRBD1 (5 bases). Germline values: CDR1 SGHDT, CDR2 YYEEEE. V dropped 5 bases and J dropped 5 bases, with 16 bases sitting between them. CDR3 size: 15 residues.

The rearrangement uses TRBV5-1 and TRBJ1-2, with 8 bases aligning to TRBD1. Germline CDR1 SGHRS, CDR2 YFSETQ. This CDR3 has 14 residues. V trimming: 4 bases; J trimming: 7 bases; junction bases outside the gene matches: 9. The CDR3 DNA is TGCGCCAGCAGCGGCCAGGGGGCTAAGTTTGGCTACACCTTC. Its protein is CASSGQGAKFGYTF.

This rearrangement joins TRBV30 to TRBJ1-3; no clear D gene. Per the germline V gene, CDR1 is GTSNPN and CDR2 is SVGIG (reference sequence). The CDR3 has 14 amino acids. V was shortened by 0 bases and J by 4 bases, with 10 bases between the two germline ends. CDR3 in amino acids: CAWSVLGKGNTIYF. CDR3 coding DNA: TGTGCCTGGAGTGTACTCGGGAAAGGAAACACCATATATTTT.

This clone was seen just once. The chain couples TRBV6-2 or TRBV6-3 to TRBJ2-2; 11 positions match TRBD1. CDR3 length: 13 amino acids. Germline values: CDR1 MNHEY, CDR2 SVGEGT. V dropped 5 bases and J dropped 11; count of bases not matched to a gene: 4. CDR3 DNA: TGTGCCAGCAGTACTGGGACAGGGGGAGAGCTGTTTTTT. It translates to CASSTGTGGELFF.

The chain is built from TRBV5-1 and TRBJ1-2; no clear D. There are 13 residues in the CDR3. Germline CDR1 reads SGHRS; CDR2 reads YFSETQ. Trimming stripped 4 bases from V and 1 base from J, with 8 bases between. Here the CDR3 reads CASSVDINYGYTF. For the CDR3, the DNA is TGCGCCAGCAGCGTAGACATTAACTATGGCTACACCTTC.

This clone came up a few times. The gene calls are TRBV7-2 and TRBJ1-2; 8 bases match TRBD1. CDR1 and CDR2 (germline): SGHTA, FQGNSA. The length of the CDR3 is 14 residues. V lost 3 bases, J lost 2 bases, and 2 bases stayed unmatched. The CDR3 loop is CASSFDRGNYGYTF. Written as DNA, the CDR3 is TGTGCCAGCAGCTTTGACAGGGGAAACTATGGCTACACCTTC.

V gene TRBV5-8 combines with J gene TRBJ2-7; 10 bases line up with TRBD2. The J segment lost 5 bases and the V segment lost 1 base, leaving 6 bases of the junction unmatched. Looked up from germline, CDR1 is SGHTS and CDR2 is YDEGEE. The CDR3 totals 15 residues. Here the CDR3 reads CASSLRSSGSNEQYF. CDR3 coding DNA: TGTGCCAGCAGCTTGCGTTCTAGCGGGAGCAACGAGCAGTACTTC.